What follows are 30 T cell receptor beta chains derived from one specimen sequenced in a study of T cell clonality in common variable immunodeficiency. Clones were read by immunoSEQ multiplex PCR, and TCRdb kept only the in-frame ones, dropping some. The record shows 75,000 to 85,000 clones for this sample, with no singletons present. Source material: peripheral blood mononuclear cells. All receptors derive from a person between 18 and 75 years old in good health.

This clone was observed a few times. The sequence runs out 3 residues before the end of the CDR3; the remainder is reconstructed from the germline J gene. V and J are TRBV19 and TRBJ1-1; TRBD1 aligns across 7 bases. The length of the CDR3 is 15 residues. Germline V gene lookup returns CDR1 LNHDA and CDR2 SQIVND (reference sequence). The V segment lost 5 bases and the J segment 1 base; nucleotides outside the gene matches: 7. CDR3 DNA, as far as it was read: TGTGCCAGTAGTCCCCGGACAGGTCGGAACACTGAA. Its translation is CASSPRTGRNTE. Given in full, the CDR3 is CASSPRTGRNTEAFF.

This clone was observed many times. The CDR3 is CATSDLPGSDEQYF. CDR3 DNA, as far as it was read: TGTGCCACCAGTGATTTGCCAGGGTCGGACGAG. The gene calls are TRBV24-1 and TRBJ2-7, with D possibly TRBD1 on 5 matching bases. The read halts 3 residues ahead of the CDR3 end, with the missing end drawn from the germline J gene. The CDR3 consists of 14 residues. Germline V gene data show CDR1 as KGHDR and CDR2 as SFDVKD. With 0 bases removed from V and 5 bases from J, the gap between germline ends came to 10 bases.

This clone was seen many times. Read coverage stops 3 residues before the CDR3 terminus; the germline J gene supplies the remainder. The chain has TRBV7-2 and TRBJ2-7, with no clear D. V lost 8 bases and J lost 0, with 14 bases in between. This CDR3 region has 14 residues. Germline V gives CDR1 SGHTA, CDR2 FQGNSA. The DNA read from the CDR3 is TGTGCCAGCTCCCGCTCTAGTGCCTCCTACGAG. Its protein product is CASSRSSASYE. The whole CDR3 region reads CASSRSSASYEQYF.

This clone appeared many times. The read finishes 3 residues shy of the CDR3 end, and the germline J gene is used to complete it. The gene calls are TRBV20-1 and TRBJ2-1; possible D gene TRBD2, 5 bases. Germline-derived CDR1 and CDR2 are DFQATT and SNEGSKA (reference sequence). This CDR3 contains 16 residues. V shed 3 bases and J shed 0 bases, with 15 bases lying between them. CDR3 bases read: TGCAGTGCTAGGCCCCTCCTAGCCCTCTCCTACAATGAG. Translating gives CSARPLLALSYNE. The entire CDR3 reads CSARPLLALSYNEQFF.

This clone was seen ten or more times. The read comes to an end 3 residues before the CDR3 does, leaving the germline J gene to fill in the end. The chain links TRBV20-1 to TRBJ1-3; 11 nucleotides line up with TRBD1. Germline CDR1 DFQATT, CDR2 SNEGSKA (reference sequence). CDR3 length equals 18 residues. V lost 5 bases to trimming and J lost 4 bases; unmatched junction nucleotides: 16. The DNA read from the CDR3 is TGCAGTGCTCCCTCACCCTTTGGGACAGGGGGGACCGGAAACACC. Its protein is CSAPSPFGTGGTGNT. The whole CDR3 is CSAPSPFGTGGTGNTIYF.

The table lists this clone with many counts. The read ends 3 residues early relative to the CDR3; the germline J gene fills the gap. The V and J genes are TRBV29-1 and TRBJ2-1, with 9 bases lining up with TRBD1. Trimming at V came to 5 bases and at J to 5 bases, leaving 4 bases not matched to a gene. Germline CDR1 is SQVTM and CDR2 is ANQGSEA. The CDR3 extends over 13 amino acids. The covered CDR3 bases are TGCAGCGTTCCGGGACAGGGCCACAATGAG. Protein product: CSVPGQGHNE. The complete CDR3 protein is CSVPGQGHNEQFF.

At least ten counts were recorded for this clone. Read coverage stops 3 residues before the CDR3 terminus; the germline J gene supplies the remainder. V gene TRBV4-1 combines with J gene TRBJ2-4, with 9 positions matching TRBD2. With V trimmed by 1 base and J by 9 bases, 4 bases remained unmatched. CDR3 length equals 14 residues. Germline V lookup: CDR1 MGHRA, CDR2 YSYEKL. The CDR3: CASSQGAGGPIQYF. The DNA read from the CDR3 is TGCGCCAGCAGCCAAGGAGCGGGAGGCCCCATT.

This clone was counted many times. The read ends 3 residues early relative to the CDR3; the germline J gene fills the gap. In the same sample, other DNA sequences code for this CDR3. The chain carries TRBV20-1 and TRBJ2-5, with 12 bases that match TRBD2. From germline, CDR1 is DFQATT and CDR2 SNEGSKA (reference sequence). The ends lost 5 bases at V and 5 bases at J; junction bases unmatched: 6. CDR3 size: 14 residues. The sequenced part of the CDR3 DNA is TGCAGTGCTCGGGCTCTAGCGGGGGGGGAGACC. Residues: CSARALAGGET. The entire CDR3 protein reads CSARALAGGETQYF.

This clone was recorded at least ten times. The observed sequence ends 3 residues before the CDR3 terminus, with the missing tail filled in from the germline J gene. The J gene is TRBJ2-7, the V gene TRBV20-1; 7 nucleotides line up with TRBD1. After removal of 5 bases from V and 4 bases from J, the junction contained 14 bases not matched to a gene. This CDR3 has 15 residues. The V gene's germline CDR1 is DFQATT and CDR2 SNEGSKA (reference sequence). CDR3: CSAAVMGQIRYEQYF. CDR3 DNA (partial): TGCAGTGCTGCCGTGATGGGACAGATAAGATACGAG.

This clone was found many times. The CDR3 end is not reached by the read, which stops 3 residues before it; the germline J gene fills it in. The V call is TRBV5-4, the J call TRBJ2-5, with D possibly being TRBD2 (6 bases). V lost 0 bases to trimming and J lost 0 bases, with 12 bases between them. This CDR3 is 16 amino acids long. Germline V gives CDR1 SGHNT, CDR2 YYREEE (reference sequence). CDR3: CASSLAPSAYQETQYF. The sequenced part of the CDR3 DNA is TGTGCCAGCAGCTTGGCCCCTAGCGCGTACCAAGAGACC.

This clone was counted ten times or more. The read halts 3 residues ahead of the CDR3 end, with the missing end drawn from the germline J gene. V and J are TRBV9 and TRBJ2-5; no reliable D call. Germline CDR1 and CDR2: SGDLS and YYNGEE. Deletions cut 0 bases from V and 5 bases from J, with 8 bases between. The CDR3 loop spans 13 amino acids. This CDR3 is CASSVAPRETQYF. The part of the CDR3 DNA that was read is TGTGCCAGCAGCGTAGCCCCCAGGGAGACC.

The part of the CDR3 DNA that was read is TGTGCCAGCAGCGTAAAGGGGATGGTCTCACCC. The encoded protein is CASSVKGMVSP. The whole CDR3 reads CASSVKGMVSPLHF. The rearrangement joins TRBV7-9 to TRBJ1-6; TRBD1 might be the D (5 bases). The CDR3 end is not reached by the read, which stops 3 residues before it; the germline J gene fills it in. Between the trimmed V and J ends, which lost 5 bases and 10 bases, there was a span of 15 bases. The CDR3 is 14 amino acids. Germline CDR1 is SEHNR and CDR2 is FQNEAQ (reference sequence).

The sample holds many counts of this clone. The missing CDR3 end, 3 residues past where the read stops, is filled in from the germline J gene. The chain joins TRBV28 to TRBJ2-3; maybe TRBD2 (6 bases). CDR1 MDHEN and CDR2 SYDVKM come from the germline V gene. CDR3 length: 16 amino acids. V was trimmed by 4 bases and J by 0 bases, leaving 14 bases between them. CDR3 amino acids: CASSSPTRSSTDTQYF. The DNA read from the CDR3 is TGTGCCAGCAGTTCCCCGACTAGGTCTAGCACAGATACG.

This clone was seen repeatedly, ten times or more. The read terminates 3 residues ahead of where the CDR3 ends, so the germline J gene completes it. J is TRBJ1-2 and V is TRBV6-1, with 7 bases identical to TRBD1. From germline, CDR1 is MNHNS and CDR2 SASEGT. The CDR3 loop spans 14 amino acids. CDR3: CASSEAIGTVSYTF. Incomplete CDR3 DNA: TGTGCCAGCAGTGAAGCGATAGGGACAGTGAGC.

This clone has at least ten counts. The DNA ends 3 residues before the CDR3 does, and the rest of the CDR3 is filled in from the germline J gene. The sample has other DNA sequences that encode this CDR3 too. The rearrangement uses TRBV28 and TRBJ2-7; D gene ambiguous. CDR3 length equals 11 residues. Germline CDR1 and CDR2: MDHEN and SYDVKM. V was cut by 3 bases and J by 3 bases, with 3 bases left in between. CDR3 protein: CASSFGYEQYF. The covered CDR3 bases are TGTGCCAGCAGTTTCGGCTACGAG.

CDR3: CASSLAGLAENYNEQFF. The sequenced part of the CDR3 DNA is TGTGCCAGCAGCTTAGCAGGACTAGCCGAGAATTACAATGAG. The chain combines TRBV7-8 with TRBJ2-1, with TRBD2 matching over 8 bases. The observed sequence ends 3 residues before the CDR3 terminus, with the missing tail filled in from the germline J gene. In germline, CDR1 is SGHVS, CDR2 FQNEAQ. The CDR3 is 17 residues long. The trim removed 0 bases at V and 4 bases at J, leaving 8 bases unmatched. Filled out from reference TRBV7-8 and TRBJ2-1, the complete variable domain reads GAGVSQSPRYKVAKRGQDVALRCDPISGHVSLFWYQQALGQGPEFLTYFQNEAQLDKSGLPSDRFFAERPEGSVSTLKIQRTQQEDSAVYLCASSLAGLAENYNEQFFGPGTRLTVL.

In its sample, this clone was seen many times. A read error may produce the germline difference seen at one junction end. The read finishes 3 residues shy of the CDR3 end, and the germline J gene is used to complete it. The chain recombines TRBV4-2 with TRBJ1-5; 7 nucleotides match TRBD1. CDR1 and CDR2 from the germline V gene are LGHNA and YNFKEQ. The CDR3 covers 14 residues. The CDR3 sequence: CASSQDDREQPQHF. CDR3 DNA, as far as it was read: TGCGCCAGCAGCCAAGATGACAGGGAGCAGCCC.

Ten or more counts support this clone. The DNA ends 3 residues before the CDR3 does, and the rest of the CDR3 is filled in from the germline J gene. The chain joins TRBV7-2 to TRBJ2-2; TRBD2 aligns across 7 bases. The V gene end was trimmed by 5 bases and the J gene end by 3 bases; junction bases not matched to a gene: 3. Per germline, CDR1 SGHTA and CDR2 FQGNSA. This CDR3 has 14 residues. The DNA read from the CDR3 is TGTGCCAGCAGCGCTCTAGCGGACACCGGGGAG. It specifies CASSALADTGE. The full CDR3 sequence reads CASSALADTGELFF. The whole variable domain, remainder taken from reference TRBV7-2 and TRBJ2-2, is GAGVSQSPSNKVTEKGKDVELRCDPISGHTALYWYRQSLGQGLEFLIYFQGNSAPDKSGLPSDRFSAERTGGSVSTLTIQRTQQEDSAVYLCASSALADTGELFFGEGSRLTVL.

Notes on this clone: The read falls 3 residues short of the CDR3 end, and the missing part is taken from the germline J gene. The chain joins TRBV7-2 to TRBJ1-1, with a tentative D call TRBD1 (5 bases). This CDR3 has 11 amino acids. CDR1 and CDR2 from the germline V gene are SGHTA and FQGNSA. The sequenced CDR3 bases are TGTGCCAGCAGCTTAATGGGGGGA. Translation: CASSLMGG. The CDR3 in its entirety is CASSLMGGAFF.

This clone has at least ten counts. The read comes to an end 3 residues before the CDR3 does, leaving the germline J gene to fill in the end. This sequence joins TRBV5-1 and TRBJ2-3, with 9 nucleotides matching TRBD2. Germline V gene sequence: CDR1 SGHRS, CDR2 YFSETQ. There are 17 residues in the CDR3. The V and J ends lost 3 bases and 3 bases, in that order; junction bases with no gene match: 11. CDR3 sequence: CASSSQTSGLRTDTQYF. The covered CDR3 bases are TGCGCCAGCAGCTCCCAGACTAGCGGACTCCGGACAGATACG.

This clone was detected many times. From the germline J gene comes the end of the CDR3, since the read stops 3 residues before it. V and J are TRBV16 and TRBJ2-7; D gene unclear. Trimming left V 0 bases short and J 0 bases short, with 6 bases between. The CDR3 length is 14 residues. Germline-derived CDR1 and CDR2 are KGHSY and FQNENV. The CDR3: CASSQSIASYEQYF. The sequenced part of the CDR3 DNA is TGTGCCAGCAGCCAATCTATAGCCTCCTACGAG.

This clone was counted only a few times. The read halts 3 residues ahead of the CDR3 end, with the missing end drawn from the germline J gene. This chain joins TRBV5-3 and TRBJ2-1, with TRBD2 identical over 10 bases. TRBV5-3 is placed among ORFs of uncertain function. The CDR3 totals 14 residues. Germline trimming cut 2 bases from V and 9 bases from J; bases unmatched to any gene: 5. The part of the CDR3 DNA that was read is TGTGCCAGAAGCTTCCAGCGGGAGGGCCTTGAG. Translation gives CARSFQREGLE. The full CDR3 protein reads CARSFQREGLEQFF.

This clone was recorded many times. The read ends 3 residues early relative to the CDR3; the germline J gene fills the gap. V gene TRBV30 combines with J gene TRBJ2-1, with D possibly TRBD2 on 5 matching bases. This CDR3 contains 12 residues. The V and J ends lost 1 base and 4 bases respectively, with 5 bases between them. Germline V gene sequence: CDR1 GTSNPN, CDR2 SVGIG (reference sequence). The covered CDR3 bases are TGTGCCTGGAGTGGAGGGTACAATGAG. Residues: CAWSGGYNE. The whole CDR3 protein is CAWSGGYNEQFF.

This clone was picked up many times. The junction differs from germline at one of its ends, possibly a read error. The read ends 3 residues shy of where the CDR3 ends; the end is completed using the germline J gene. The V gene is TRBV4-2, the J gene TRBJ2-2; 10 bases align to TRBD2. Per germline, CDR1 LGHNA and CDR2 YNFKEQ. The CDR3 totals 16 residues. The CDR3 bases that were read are TGCGCCAGCAGCCACGGACTAGCGGAGAACACCGGGGAG. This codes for CASSHGLAENTGE. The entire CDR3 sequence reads CASSHGLAENTGELFF.

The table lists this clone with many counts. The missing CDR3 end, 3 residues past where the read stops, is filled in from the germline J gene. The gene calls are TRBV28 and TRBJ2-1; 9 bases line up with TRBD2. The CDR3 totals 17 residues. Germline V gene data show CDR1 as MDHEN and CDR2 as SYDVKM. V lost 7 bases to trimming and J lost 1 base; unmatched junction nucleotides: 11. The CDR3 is CASTSSGTVRSYNEQFF. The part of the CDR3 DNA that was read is TGTGCCAGCACCTCTAGCGGGACCGTCCGATCCTACAATGAG.

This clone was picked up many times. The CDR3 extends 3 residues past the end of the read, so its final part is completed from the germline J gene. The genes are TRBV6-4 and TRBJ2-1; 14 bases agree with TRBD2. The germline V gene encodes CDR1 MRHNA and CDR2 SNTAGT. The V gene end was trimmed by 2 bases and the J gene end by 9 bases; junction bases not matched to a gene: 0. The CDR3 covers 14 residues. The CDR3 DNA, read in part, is TGTGCCAGCAGTGACGGGACTAGCGGGAGTGAG. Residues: CASSDGTSGSE. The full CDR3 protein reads CASSDGTSGSEQFF.

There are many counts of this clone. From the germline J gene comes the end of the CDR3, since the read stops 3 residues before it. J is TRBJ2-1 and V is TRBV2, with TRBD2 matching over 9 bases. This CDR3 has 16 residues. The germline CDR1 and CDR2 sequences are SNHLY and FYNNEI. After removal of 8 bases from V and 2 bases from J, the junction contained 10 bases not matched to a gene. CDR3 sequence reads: CASGALSGSTYNEQFF. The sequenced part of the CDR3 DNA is TGTGCCAGCGGGGCCCTTAGCGGGAGTACCTACAATGAG.

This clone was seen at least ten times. The sequenced CDR3 bases are TGCAGTGCCCTTGGTCGGGGGGACTCCTACGAG. As protein: CSALGRGDSYE. The complete CDR3 reads CSALGRGDSYEQYF. V and J are TRBV20-1 and TRBJ2-7; 7 bases line up with TRBD2. The sequenced fragment ends 3 residues before the CDR3 boundary, so the rest is inferred from the germline J gene. The CDR3 length is 14 residues. The J segment lost 0 bases and the V segment lost 6 bases, leaving 8 bases of the junction unmatched. Germline V lookup: CDR1 DFQATT, CDR2 SNEGSKA (reference sequence).

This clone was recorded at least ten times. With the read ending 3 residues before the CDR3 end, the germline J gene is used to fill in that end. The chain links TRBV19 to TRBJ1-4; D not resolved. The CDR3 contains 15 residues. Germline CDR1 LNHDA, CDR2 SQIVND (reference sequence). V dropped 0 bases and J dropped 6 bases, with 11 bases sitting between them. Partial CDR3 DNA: TGTGCCAGTAGTATAGATTCGGGGAGTTATGAAAAA. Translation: CASSIDSGSYEK. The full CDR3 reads CASSIDSGSYEKLFF.

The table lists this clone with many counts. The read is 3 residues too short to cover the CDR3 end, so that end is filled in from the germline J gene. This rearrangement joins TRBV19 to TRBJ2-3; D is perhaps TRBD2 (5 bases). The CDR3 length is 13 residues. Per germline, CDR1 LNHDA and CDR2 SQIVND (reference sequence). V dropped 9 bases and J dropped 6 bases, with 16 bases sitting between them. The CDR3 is CASTDSFLDTQYF. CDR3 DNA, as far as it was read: TGTGCCAGCACGGACTCTTTTTTGGATACG.